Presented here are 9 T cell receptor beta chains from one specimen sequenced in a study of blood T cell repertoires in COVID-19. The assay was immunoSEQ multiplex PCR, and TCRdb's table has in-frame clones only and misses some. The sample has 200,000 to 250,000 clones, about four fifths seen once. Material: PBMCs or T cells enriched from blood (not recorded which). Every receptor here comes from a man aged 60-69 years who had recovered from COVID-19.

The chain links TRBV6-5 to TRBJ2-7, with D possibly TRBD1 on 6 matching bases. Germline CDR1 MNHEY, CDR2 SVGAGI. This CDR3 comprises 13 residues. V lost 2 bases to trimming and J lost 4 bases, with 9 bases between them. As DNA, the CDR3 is TGTGCCAGCAGTTACAGGGGGACATACGAGCAGTACTTC. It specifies CASSYRGTYEQYF.

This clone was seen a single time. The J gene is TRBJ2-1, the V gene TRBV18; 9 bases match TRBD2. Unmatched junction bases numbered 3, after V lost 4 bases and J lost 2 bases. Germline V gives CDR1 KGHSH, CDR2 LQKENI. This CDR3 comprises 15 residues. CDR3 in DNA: TGTGCCAGCTCACTTGGACTAGCGACCTACAATGAGCAGTTCTTC. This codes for CASSLGLATYNEQFF.

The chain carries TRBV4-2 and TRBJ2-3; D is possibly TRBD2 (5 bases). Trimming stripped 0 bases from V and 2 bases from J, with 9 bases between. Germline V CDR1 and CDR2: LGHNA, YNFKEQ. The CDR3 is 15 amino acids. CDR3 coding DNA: TGTGCCAGCAGCCAAGAGCTAGCTTTCACAGATACGCAGTATTTT. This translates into CASSQELAFTDTQYF.

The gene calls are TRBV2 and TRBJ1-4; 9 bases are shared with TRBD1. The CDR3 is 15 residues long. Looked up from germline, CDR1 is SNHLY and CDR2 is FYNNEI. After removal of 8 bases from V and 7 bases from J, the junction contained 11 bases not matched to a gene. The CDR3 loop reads CASGEGTGFSEKLFF. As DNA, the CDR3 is TGTGCCAGCGGGGAAGGGACAGGGTTTTCTGAAAAACTGTTTTTT.

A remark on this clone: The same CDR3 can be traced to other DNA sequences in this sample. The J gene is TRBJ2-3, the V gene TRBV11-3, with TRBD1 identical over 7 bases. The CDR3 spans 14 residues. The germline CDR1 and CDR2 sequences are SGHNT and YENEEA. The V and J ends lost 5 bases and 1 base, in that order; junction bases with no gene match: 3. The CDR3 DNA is TGTGCCAGCAGCCCCGGACAGGGCACAGATACGCAGTATTTT. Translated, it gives CASSPGQGTDTQYF. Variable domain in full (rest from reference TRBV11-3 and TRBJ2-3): EAGVVQSPRYKIIEKKQPVAFWCNPISGHNTLYWYLQNLGQGPELLIRYENEEAVDDSQLPKDRFSAERLKGVDSTLKIQPAELGDSAVYLCASSPGQGTDTQYFGPGTRLTVL.

This CDR3 reads CASSREQGFYNEQFF. The CDR3 coding sequence is TGTGCCAGCTCCCGAGAACAGGGGTTCTACAATGAGCAGTTCTTC. The J gene is TRBJ2-1, the V gene TRBV2, with TRBD1 matching 7 bases. The CDR3 has 15 amino acids. Per germline, CDR1 SNHLY and CDR2 FYNNEI. The V segment lost 8 bases and the J segment 3 bases; nucleotides outside the gene matches: 10. The complete variable domain, with remaining parts taken from reference TRBV2 and TRBJ2-1, reads EPEVTQTPSHQVTQMGQEVILRCVPISNHLYFYWYRQILGQKVEFLVSFYNNEISEKSEIFDDQFSVERPDGSNFTLKIRSTKLEDSAMYFCASSREQGFYNEQFFGPGTRLTVL.

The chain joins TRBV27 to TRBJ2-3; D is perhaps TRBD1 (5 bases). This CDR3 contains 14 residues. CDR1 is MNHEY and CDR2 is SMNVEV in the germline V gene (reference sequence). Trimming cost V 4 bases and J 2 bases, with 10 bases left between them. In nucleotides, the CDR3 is TGTGCCAGCAGTTGGCAGGGCCCCACAGATACGCAGTATTTT. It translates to CASSWQGPTDTQYF.

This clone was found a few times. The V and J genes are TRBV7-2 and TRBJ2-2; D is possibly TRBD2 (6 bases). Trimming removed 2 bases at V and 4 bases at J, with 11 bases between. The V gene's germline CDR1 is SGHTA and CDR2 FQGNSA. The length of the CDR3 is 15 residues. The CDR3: CASSLWGGRTGELFF. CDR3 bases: TGTGCCAGCAGCTTATGGGGAGGCCGCACCGGGGAGCTGTTTTTT.

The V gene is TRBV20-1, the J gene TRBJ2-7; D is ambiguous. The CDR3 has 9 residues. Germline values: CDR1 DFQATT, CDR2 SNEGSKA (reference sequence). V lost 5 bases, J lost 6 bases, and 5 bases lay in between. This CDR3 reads CSARPEQYF. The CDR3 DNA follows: TGCAGTGCTCGTCCCGAGCAGTACTTC.